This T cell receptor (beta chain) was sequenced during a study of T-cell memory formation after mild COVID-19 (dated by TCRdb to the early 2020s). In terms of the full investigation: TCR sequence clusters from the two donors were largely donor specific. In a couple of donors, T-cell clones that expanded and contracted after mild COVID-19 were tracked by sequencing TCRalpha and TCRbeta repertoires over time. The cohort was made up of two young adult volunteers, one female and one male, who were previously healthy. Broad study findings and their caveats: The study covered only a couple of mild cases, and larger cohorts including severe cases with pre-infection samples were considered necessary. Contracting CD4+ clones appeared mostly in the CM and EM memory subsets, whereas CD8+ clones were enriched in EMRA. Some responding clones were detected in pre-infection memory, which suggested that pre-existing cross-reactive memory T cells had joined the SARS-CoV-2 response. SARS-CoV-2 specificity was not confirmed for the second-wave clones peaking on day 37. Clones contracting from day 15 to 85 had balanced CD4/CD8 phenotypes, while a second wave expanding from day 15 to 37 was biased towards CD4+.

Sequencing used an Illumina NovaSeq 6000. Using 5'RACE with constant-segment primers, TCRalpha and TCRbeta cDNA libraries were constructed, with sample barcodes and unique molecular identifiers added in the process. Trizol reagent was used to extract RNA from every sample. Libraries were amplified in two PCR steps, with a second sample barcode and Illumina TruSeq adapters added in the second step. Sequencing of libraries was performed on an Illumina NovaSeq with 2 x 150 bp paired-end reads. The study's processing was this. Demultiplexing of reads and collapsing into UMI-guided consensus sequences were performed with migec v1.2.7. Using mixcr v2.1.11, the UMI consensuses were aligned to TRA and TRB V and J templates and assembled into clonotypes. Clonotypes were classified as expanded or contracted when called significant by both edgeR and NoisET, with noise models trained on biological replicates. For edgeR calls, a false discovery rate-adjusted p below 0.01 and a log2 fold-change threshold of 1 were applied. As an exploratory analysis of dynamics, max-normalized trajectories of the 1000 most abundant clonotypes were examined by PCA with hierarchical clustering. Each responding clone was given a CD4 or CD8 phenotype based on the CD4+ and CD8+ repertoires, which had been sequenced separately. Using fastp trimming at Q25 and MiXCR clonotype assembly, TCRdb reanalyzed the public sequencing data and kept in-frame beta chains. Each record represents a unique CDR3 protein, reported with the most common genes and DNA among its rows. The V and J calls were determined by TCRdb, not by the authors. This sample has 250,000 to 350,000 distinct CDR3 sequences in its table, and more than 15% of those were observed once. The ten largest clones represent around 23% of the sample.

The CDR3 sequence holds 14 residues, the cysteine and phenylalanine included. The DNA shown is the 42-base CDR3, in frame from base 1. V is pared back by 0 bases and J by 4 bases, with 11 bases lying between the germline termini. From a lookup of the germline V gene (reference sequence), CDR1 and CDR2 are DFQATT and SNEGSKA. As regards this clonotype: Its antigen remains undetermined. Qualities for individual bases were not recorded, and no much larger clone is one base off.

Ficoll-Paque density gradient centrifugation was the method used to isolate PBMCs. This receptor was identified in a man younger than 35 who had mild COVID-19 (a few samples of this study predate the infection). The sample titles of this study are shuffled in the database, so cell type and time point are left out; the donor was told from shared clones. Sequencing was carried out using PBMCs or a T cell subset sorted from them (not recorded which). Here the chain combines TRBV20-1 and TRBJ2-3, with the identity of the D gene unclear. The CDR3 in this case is CSARDVIGSDTQYF. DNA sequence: TGCAGTGCTAGAGACGTAATCGGGTCAGATACGCAGTATTTT.